This paragraph covers one T cell receptor (beta chain) sequence. The antigen it recognizes is unknown. No much larger clone is present one base from it, and per-base qualities are unavailable. Participants in the prospective study were enrolled through a virtual design, were aged roughly 18 to 100 years, and lived in 20 to 30 United States geographic areas. Cohort assignment in the prospective study relied on participant-reported clinical history from a screening survey and a study questionnaire. Exposed participants were defined as having been in contact with someone with a PCR-confirmed or clinician-diagnosed COVID-19 case within 2 weeks of study entry. Mobile phlebotomists in the prospective study collected whole blood, serum and a nasopharyngeal or oropharyngeal swab from every participant. Over a roughly two-month period, participants in the prospective study had the option of providing additional blood draws and questionnaires. Before DNA extraction, blood samples from the prospective study were shipped at room temperature or frozen.

TCRbeta CDR3 regions were amplified from genomic DNA by means of the immunoSEQ Assay, a bias-controlled multiplex PCR. The source study handled its data this way. Within the assay, amplification of reference gene primers was used to estimate how many nucleated cells each sample contained. To quantify the absolute abundance of each unique TCRbeta CDR3 rearrangement, sequence reads were collapsed and filtered. For each sample, productive Simpson clonality was calculated by taking the square root of Simpson's diversity index across productive rearrangements. The table comes from immuneACCESS by way of TCRdb, which keeps in-frame sequences with V and J called. Part of the clones is missing from these tables; in studies checked, under half for an unresolved V gene and the rest for unknown reasons. That table supplies the V and J calls and clone size; D and trimming were determined from the DNA. In all, the sample holds roughly 230,000 clones, and roughly 85% of those were seen once. In total, the top ten clones hold 6.6% of the sample.

This sample is drawn from a study of blood T cell repertoires in COVID-19 (dated by TCRdb to 2020 to 2022). In terms of the full investigation: Collaborator samples came from the United States, Italy and Spain and covered acute and convalescent phases of COVID-19. The material from the prospective study consisted of cDNA or gDNA derived from T cells, B-cell-depleted T cells, or PBMCs. Subjects who had been exposed to COVID-19, were actively infected with it, or had recovered from it provided the deeply sampled blood TCRbeta repertoires that made up the dataset. The repertoires were released in a freely available public database meant as a resource for research on the immune response to SARS-CoV-2. The samples were drawn from two sources: the first 160 participants of the ongoing ImmuneRACE study, and about 1,300 subjects contributed by 6 global collaborators. A de-identified subject ID, COVID-19 status, age in years and sex were almost always included in the sample metadata. HLA class I and class II types, where available, came from metadata supplied by the sample provider rather than from assay-based typing. What the authors observed across the whole study: The amount of clinical and demographic metadata varied by source and participant and was provided uncurated.

At the junction V is shortened by 7 bases and J by 5 bases, with 14 bases in between. Reading the germline V gene gives CDR1 SGHVT and CDR2 SQSDAQ. Including the terminal cysteine and phenylalanine, the CDR3 comprises 14 residues. Of the read, only the CDR3 DNA is kept; its 42 bases are in frame from base 1. The TCR was taken from a woman aged 45-59 years who had been exposed to COVID-19. Sequenced material: PBMCs or T cells enriched from blood (not recorded which). The chain is made from TRBV7-4 and TRBJ2-2; TRBD2 might be the D gene, on 5 matching bases. Here is the DNA: TGTGCCAGCATCCTCCGGGGAGTTACCGGGGAGCTGTTTTTT. Its protein is CASILRGVTGELFF.